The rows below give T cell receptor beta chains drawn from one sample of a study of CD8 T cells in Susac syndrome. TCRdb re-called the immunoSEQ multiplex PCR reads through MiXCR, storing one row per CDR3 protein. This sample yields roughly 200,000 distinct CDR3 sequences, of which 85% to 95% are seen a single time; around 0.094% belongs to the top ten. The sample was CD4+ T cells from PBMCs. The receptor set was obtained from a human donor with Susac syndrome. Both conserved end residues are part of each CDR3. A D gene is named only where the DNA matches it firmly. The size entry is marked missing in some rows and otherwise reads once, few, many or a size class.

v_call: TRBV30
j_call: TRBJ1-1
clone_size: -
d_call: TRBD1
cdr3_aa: CAFNRGQGTEAFF
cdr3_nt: TGTGCCTTTAACAGGGGGCAGGGCACTGAAGCTTTCTTT

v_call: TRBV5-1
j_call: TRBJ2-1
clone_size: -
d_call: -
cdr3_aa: CASSLQIQGRGFF
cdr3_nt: TGCGCCAGCAGCTTACAGATACAGGGGCGGGGGTTCTTC

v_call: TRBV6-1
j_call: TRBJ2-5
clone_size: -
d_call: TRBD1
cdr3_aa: CASSPTGTGGRETQYF
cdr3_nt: TGTGCCAGCAGTCCGACCGGGACAGGGGGCCGAGAGACCCAGTACTTC

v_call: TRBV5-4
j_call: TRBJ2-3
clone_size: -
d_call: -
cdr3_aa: CASSQGQSTDTQYF
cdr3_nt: TGTGCCAGCAGCCAGGGTCAAAGCACAGATACGCAGTATTTT

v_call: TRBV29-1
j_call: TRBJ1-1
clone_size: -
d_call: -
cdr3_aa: CSVESRGGPSEAFF
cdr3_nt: TGCAGCGTTGAGTCGAGAGGGGGTCCTTCTGAAGCTTTCTTT

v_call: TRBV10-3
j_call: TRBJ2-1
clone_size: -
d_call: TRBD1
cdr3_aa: CAIGGQGEEQFF
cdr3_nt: TGTGCCATCGGAGGACAGGGGGAGGAGCAGTTCTTC

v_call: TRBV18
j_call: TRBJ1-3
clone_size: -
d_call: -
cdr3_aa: CASSPGGSGNTIYF
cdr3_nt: TGTGCCAGCTCACCAGGGGGCTCTGGAAACACCATATATTTT

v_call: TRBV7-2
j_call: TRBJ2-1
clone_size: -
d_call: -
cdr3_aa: CASSWNNEQFF
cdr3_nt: TGTGCCAGCAGCTGGAACAATGAGCAGTTCTTC

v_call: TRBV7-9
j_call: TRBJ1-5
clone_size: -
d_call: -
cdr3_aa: CASSHGGWQPQHF
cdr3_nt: TGTGCCAGCAGCCACGGGGGTTGGCAGCCCCAGCATTTT

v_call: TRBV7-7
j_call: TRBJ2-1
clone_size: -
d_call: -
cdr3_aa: CASSPQPSGAIHNEQFF
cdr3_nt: TGTGCCAGCAGCCCCCAACCCTCGGGGGCTATTCACAATGAGCAGTTCTTC

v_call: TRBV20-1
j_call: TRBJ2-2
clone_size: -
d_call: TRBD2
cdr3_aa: CSAQPSGRNTGELFF
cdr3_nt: TGCAGTGCTCAACCTAGCGGGAGAAACACCGGGGAGCTGTTTTTT

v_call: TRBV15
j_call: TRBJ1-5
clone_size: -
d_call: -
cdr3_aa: CATNRQYSNQPQHF
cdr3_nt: TGTGCCACCAACCGACAGTATAGCAATCAGCCCCAGCATTTT

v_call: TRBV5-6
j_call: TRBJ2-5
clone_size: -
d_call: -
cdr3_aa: CASRGTRVLETQYF
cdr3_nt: TGTGCCAGCAGGGGAACTAGAGTCCTTGAGACCCAGTACTTC

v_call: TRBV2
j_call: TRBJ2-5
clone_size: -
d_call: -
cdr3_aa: CASSSSLLQETQYF
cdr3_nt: TGTGCCAGCAGTTCATCCCTACTACAAGAGACCCAGTACTTC

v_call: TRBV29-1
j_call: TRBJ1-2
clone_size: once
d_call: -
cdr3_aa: CSVEYGYTF
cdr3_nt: TGCAGCGTGGAATATGGCTACACCTTC

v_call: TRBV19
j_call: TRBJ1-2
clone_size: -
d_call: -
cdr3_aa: CASSKDNRRGYTF
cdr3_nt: TGTGCCAGTAGTAAAGACAATCGTCGTGGCTACACCTTC

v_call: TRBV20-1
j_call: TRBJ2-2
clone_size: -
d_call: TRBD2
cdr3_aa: CSAREGLGGGELFF
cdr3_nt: TGCAGTGCTAGAGAGGGACTAGGGGGCGGGGAGCTGTTTTTT

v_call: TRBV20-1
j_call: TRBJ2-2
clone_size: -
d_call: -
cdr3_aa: CSARAGSGELFF
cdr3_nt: TGCAGTGCTAGAGCGGGGTCCGGGGAGCTGTTTTTT

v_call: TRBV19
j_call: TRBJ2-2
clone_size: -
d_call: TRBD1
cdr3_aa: CASRKTGTKNTGELFF
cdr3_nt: TGTGCCAGTAGAAAGACAGGGACCAAGAACACCGGGGAGCTGTTTTTT

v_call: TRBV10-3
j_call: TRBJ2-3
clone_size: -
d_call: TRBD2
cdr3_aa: CAISETSGSTSTDTQYF
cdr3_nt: TGTGCCATCAGTGAGACTAGCGGATCAACTAGCACAGATACGCAGTATTTT

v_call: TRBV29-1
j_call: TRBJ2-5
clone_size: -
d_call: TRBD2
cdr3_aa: CSVDAYVAGGGETQYF
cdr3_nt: TGCAGCGTTGACGCCTATGTAGCGGGGGGAGGAGAGACCCAGTACTTC

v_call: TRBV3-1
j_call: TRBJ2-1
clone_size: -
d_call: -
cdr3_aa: CASSQGGYSYNEQFF
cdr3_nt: TGTGCCAGCAGCCAAGGGGGATACTCCTACAATGAGCAGTTCTTC

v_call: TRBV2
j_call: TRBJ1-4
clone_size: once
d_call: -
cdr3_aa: CASRGLGELFF
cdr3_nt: TGTGCCAGCAGAGGACTTGGAGAACTGTTTTTT

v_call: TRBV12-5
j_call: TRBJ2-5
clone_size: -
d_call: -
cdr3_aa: CASGQGDFPQETQYF
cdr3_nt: TGTGCTAGTGGCCAAGGGGACTTCCCCCAAGAGACCCAGTACTTC

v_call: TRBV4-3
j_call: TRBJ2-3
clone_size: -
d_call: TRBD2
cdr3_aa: CASSQVALAGPTDTQYF
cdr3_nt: TGCGCCAGCAGCCAAGTCGCCCTAGCGGGACCCACAGATACGCAGTATTTT

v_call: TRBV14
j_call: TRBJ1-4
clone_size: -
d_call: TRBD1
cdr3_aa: CASSHPSGDRENEKLFF
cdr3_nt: TGTGCCAGCAGCCACCCCTCGGGGGACAGGGAGAATGAAAAACTGTTTTTT

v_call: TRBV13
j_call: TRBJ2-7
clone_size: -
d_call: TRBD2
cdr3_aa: CASSRRGDEQYF
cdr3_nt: TGTGCCAGCAGCCGCCGGGGGGACGAGCAGTACTTC

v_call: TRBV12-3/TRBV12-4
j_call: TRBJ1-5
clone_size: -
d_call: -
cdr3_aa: CASSKYLNQPQHF
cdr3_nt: TGTGCCAGCAGTAAATACCTCAATCAGCCCCAGCATTTT

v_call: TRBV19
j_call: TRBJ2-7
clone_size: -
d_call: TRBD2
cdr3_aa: CASKAGGPLDEQYF
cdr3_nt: TGTGCCAGTAAAGCGGGAGGGCCTTTGGACGAGCAGTACTTC

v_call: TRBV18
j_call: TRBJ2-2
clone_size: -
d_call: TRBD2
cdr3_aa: CASSTTGGTGELFF
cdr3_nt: TGTGCCAGCTCAACTACGGGAGGCACCGGGGAGCTGTTTTTT

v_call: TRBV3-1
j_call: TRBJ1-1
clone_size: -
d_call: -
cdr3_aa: CASSLQQGVTEAFF
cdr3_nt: TGTGCCAGCAGCCTCCAACAGGGAGTCACTGAAGCTTTCTTT

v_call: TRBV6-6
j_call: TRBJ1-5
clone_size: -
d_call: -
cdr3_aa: CASSYSGDTRQAQHF
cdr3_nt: TGTGCCAGCAGTTACTCGGGGGACACTCGGCAAGCCCAGCATTTT

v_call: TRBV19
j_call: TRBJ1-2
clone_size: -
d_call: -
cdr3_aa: CASRGPNGYTF
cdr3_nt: TGTGCCAGTAGGGGACCCAATGGCTACACCTTC